This T cell receptor (beta chain) is from a study of T cell responses to AZD1222 COVID-19 vaccine. The length of the CDR3 is 12 residues. CDR1 and CDR2 from the germline V gene are DFQATT and SNEGSKA (reference sequence). Trimming at V came to 3 bases and at J to 4 bases, leaving 2 bases not matched to a gene. Whole-study findings and limits: Vaccination with two AZD1222 doses was followed by a rise in Spike-specific TCR breadth and depth. Seropositivity was recorded at baseline in only five to seven AZD1222 recipients. It should be noted that donors were predominantly white British and more often female, and clonal diversity was possibly underestimated. Repertoire sampling occurred only after the peak T cell response.

Notes on this clone: What it binds is not known.

Method: immunoSEQ multiplex PCR; TCRdb's copy keeps in-frame clones and lacks some. The table includes about 140,000 clones, roughly 84% detected once. Sequences were derived from peripheral blood, sampled on day 0 of AZD1222 vaccination. The receptor's source is an adult in good health. The V gene is TRBV20-1, the J gene TRBJ2-5; 7 nucleotides line up with TRBD2. The CDR3: CSASTGGETQYF. CDR3 sequence (DNA): TGCAGTGCTAGTACGGGGGGAGAGACCCAGTACTTC.